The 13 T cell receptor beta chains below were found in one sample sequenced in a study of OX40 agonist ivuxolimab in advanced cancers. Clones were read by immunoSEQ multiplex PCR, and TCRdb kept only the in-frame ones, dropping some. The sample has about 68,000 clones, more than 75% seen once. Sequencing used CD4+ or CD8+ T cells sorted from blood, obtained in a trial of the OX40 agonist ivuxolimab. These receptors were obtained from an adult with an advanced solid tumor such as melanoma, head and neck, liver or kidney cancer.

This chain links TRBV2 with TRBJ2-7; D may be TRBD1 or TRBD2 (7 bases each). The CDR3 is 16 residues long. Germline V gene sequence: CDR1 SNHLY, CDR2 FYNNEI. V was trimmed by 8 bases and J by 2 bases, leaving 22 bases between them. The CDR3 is CASQGGRDKRTYEQYF. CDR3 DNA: TGTGCCAGCCAGGGGGGGAGGGACAAAAGGACCTACGAGCAGTACTTC.

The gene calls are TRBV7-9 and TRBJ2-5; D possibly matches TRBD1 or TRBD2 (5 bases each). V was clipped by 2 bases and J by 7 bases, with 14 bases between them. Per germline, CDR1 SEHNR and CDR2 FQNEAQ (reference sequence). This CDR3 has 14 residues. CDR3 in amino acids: CASSLSYKGRTQYF. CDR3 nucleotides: TGTGCCAGCAGCTTATCGTATAAGGGACGGACCCAGTACTTC.

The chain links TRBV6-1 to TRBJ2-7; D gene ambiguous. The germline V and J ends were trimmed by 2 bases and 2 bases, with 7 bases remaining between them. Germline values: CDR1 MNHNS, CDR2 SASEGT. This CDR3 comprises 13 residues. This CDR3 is CASSEPGPYEQYF. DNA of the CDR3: TGTGCCAGCAGTGAACCGGGCCCCTACGAGCAGTACTTC.

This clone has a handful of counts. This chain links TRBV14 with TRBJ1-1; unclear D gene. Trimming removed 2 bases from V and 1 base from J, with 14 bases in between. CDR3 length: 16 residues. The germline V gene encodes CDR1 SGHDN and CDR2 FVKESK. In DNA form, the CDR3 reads TGTGCCAGCAGCCAAAGGATAGGAAGAGGGAACACTGAAGCTTTCTTT. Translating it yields CASSQRIGRGNTEAFF.

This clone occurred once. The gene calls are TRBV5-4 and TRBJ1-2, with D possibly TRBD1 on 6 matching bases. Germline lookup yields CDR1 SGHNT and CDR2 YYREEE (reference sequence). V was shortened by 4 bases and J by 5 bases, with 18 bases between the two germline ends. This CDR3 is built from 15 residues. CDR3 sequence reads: CASSPYPGGPYGYTF. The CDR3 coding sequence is TGTGCCAGCAGCCCCTACCCGGGGGGCCCATATGGCTACACCTTC.

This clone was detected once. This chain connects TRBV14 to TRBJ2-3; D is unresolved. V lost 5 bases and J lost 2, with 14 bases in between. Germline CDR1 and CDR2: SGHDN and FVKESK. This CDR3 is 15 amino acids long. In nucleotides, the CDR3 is TGTGCCAGCAGCGCCACTAAATCAAACACAGATACGCAGTATTTT. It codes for CASSATKSNTDTQYF.

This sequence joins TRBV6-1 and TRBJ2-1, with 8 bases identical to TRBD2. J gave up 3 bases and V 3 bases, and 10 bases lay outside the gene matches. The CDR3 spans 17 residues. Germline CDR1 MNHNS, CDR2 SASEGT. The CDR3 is CASSDIRTSLIYNEQFF. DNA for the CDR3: TGTGCCAGCAGTGATATTAGGACTAGCCTGATCTACAATGAGCAGTTCTTC.

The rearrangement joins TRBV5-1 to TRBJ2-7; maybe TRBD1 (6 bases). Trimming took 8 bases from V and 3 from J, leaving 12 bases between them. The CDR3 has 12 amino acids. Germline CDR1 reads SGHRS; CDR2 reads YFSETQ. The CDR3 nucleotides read TGCGCCAGTAGGGGGTCCGACTACGAGCAGTACTTC. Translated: CASRGSDYEQYF.

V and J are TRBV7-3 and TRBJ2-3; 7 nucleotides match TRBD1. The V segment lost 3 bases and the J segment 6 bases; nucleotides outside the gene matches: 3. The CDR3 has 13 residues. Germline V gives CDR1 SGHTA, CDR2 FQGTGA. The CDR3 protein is CASSFRQGDTQYF. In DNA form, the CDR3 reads TGTGCCAGCAGCTTCCGACAGGGTGATACGCAGTATTTT.

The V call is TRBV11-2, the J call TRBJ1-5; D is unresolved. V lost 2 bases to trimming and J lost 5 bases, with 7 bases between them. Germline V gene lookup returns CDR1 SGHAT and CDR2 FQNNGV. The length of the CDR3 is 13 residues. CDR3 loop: CASSLLRDQPQHF. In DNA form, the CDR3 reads TGTGCCAGCAGCTTATTAAGAGATCAGCCCCAGCATTTT.

CDR3 bases: TGTGCCAGCAGTGAGTTTGGACAGGGGGTTAGCACTGAAGCTTTCTTT. It is translated as CASSEFGQGVSTEAFF. V gene TRBV6-4 combines with J gene TRBJ1-1; 10 nucleotides agree with TRBD1. CDR3 size: 16 residues. After removal of 3 bases from V and 4 bases from J, the junction contained 8 bases not matched to a gene. Per germline, CDR1 MRHNA and CDR2 SNTAGT.

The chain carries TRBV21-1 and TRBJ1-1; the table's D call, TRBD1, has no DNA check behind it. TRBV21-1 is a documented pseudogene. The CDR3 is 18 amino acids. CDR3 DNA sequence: TGTGCCAGCCTTCCGAGGGGGGACAGGGGAAACTTGAACACTGAAGCTTTCTTT. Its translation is CASLPRGDRGNLNTEAFF.

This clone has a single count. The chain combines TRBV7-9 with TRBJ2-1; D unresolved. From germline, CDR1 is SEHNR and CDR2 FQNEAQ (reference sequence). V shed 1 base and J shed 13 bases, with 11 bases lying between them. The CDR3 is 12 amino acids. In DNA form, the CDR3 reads TGTGCCAGCAGCTTAGATGAAGGGTTTCAGTTCTTC. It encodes CASSLDEGFQFF.